This is a list of T cell receptor beta chains from one sample in a study of T cells in localized non-small cell lung cancer. Sequenced by immunoSEQ multiplex PCR; TCRdb stores in-frame clones only, minus some. The sample contains 25,000 to 30,000 clones, over 85% of which appear only once. The sample in question was peripheral blood, obtained before any cancer treatment. These receptors were taken from a woman aged 18-55 years with stage I lung adenocarcinoma. The CDR3 runs from the conserved cysteine through the conserved F or W. Fields, in order: clone size, V gene, CDR3 length, D gene, J gene, CDR3 protein, CDR3 DNA. D genes are given only for firm matches. The size field is filled for only some rows; it gives once, few, many or a size class.

abundance: .; v_gene: TRBV5-1; len: 14; d_gene: .; j_gene: TRBJ2-7; CDR3aa: CASSPSVGSLEQYF; CDR3nt: TGCGCCAGCAGCCCCTCGGTTGGGAGCCTCGAGCAGTACTTC
abundance: once; v_gene: TRBV27; len: 15; d_gene: .; j_gene: TRBJ1-4; CDR3aa: CASSLTRTANEKLFF; CDR3nt: TGTGCCAGCAGTTTGACACGGACGGCTAATGAAAAACTGTTTTTT
abundance: .; v_gene: TRBV11-2; len: 15; d_gene: TRBD1; j_gene: TRBJ2-1; CDR3aa: CASSLVGTGYNEQFF; CDR3nt: TGTGCCAGCAGCTTAGTGGGGACAGGGTACAATGAGCAGTTCTTC
abundance: .; v_gene: TRBV4-1; len: 13; d_gene: .; j_gene: TRBJ1-2; CDR3aa: CASSQDGFYGYTF; CDR3nt: TGCGCCAGCAGCCAAGACGGGTTCTATGGCTACACCTTC
abundance: .; v_gene: TRBV15; len: 13; d_gene: .; j_gene: TRBJ1-2; CDR3aa: CATSSGPNYGYTF; CDR3nt: TGTGCCACCAGCTCCGGTCCTAACTATGGCTACACCTTC
abundance: .; v_gene: TRBV19; len: 14; d_gene: TRBD1; j_gene: TRBJ1-1; CDR3aa: CASSSGQGNTEAFF; CDR3nt: TGTGCCAGTAGTTCGGGACAGGGGAACACTGAAGCTTTCTTT
abundance: .; v_gene: TRBV11-2; len: 15; d_gene: .; j_gene: TRBJ1-3; CDR3aa: CASSPLRGTGNTIYF; CDR3nt: TGTGCCAGCAGCCCTCTTAGGGGTACTGGAAACACCATATATTTT
abundance: .; v_gene: TRBV9; len: 15; d_gene: .; j_gene: TRBJ2-2; CDR3aa: CASSPGGTNTGELFF; CDR3nt: TGTGCCAGCAGCCCTGGGGGAACGAACACCGGGGAGCTGTTTTTT
abundance: .; v_gene: TRBV9; len: 16; d_gene: .; j_gene: TRBJ1-4; CDR3aa: CASSREGGAGNEKLFF; CDR3nt: TGTGCCAGCAGCAGAGAGGGGGGCGCGGGGAATGAAAAACTGTTTTTT
abundance: .; v_gene: TRBV9; len: 13; d_gene: .; j_gene: TRBJ2-5; CDR3aa: CASSVQGWETQYF; CDR3nt: TGTGCCAGCAGCGTCCAGGGTTGGGAGACCCAGTACTTC
abundance: .; v_gene: TRBV4-1; len: 15; d_gene: .; j_gene: TRBJ1-5; CDR3aa: CASSQGVLSNQPQHF; CDR3nt: TGCGCCAGCAGCCAAGGGGTTCTAAGCAATCAGCCCCAGCATTTT
abundance: .; v_gene: TRBV5-6; len: 16; d_gene: .; j_gene: TRBJ2-3; CDR3aa: CASSPGLGGGPDTQYF; CDR3nt: TGTGCCAGCAGCCCGGGACTGGGAGGGGGCCCAGATACGCAGTATTTT
abundance: .; v_gene: TRBV15; len: 14; d_gene: .; j_gene: TRBJ2-5; CDR3aa: CATSTASPLETQYF; CDR3nt: TGTGCCACCAGCACCGCTTCCCCGTTGGAGACCCAGTACTTC
abundance: .; v_gene: TRBV6-1; len: 15; d_gene: .; j_gene: TRBJ1-2; CDR3aa: CASSDMADGGYGYTF; CDR3nt: TGTGCCAGCAGTGACATGGCGGACGGGGGATATGGCTACACCTTC
abundance: .; v_gene: TRBV19; len: 11; d_gene: .; j_gene: TRBJ1-1; CDR3aa: CASSIQVRAFF; CDR3nt: TGTGCCAGTAGTATTCAGGTACGAGCTTTCTTT
abundance: .; v_gene: TRBV5-1; len: 15; d_gene: .; j_gene: TRBJ2-6; CDR3aa: CASSLELSGANVLTF; CDR3nt: TGCGCCAGCAGCTTAGAACTTTCTGGGGCCAACGTCCTGACTTTC
abundance: .; v_gene: TRBV6-5; len: 12; d_gene: TRBD1; j_gene: TRBJ1-1; CDR3aa: CATTGGWTEAFF; CDR3nt: TGTGCCACGACAGGGGGATGGACTGAAGCTTTCTTT
abundance: few; v_gene: TRBV2; len: 13; d_gene: .; j_gene: TRBJ1-2; CDR3aa: CASSEATVYGYTF; CDR3nt: TGTGCCAGCAGTGAAGCGACAGTCTATGGCTACACCTTC
abundance: .; v_gene: TRBV6-5; len: 11; d_gene: .; j_gene: TRBJ1-1; CDR3aa: CASSYRGEAFF; CDR3nt: TGTGCCAGCAGTTATCGCGGTGAAGCTTTCTTT
abundance: once; v_gene: TRBV28; len: 13; d_gene: .; j_gene: TRBJ1-2; CDR3aa: CASSDRTMRGYTF; CDR3nt: TGTGCCAGCAGTGACAGGACGATGAGAGGCTACACCTTC
abundance: .; v_gene: TRBV7-6; len: 15; d_gene: TRBD1; j_gene: TRBJ1-2; CDR3aa: CASSFPGTGPYGYTF; CDR3nt: TGTGCCAGCAGCTTTCCGGGGACAGGGCCGTATGGCTACACCTTC
abundance: .; v_gene: TRBV30; len: 18; d_gene: .; j_gene: TRBJ1-3; CDR3aa: CAWSKRQKTQSSGNTIYF; CDR3nt: TGTGCCTGGAGTAAAAGACAAAAGACCCAAAGCTCTGGAAACACCATATATTTT
abundance: .; v_gene: TRBV28; len: 20; d_gene: .; j_gene: TRBJ2-1; CDR3aa: CASSSPHRDTEPYSRRGQFF; CDR3nt: TGTGCCAGCAGTTCCCCCCACCGGGACACCGAGCCCTACAGCAGGAGGGGGCAGTTCTTC
abundance: few; v_gene: TRBV5-1; len: 16; d_gene: TRBD1; j_gene: TRBJ1-3; CDR3aa: CASSTGRQGAGNTIYF; CDR3nt: TGCGCCAGCAGCACCGGAAGGCAGGGGGCTGGAAACACCATATATTTT
abundance: .; v_gene: TRBV30; len: 18; d_gene: TRBD2; j_gene: TRBJ2-1; CDR3aa: CASAPLGLARERYNEQFF; CDR3nt: TGTGCCAGCGCACCCTTGGGACTAGCTCGGGAGCGGTACAATGAGCAGTTCTTC
abundance: .; v_gene: TRBV7-9; len: 16; d_gene: .; j_gene: TRBJ2-1; CDR3aa: CASSLRSLTSYNEQFF; CDR3nt: TGTGCCAGCAGCTTAAGGTCTTTAACGTCCTACAATGAGCAGTTCTTC
abundance: .; v_gene: TRBV7-9; len: 15; d_gene: TRBD2; j_gene: TRBJ2-7; CDR3aa: CASRLTSGSPNEQYF; CDR3nt: TGTGCCAGCAGATTGACTAGCGGGAGCCCCAACGAGCAGTACTTC
abundance: once; v_gene: TRBV2; len: 17; d_gene: .; j_gene: TRBJ1-3; CDR3aa: CASSGGGTFSSGNTIYF; CDR3nt: TGTGCCAGCAGTGGAGGGGGGACCTTTAGCTCTGGAAACACCATATATTTT
abundance: .; v_gene: TRBV5-6; len: 12; d_gene: .; j_gene: TRBJ2-3; CDR3aa: CASSLNTDTQYF; CDR3nt: TGTGCCAGCAGCTTAAACACAGATACGCAGTATTTT
abundance: .; v_gene: TRBV6-5; len: 14; d_gene: .; j_gene: TRBJ1-2; CDR3aa: CASRAGRRLDGYTF; CDR3nt: TGTGCCAGCAGGGCAGGGAGAAGACTAGATGGCTACACCTTC
abundance: .; v_gene: TRBV12-5; len: 13; d_gene: .; j_gene: TRBJ2-6; CDR3aa: CASGSPGANVLTF; CDR3nt: TGTGCTAGTGGTAGCCCTGGGGCCAACGTCCTGACTTTC
abundance: few; v_gene: TRBV28; len: 12; d_gene: .; j_gene: TRBJ1-5; CDR3aa: CASRPSNQPQHF; CDR3nt: TGTGCCAGCAGGCCCAGCAATCAGCCCCAGCATTTT
abundance: once; v_gene: TRBV7-8; len: 14; d_gene: TRBD1; j_gene: TRBJ2-5; CDR3aa: CASSLVGTEETQYF; CDR3nt: TGTGCCAGCAGCTTAGTCGGGACAGAAGAGACCCAGTACTTC
abundance: .; v_gene: TRBV6-1; len: 11; d_gene: .; j_gene: TRBJ2-7; CDR3aa: CASSEALEQYF; CDR3nt: TGTGCCAGCAGTGAAGCACTCGAGCAGTACTTC
abundance: .; v_gene: TRBV10-3; len: 12; d_gene: .; j_gene: TRBJ1-2; CDR3aa: CAALSLRQGYTF; CDR3nt: TGTGCCGCCCTATCCCTCCGTCAGGGCTACACCTTC
abundance: .; v_gene: TRBV4-1; len: 12; d_gene: .; j_gene: TRBJ2-5; CDR3aa: CASSQAGGTQYF; CDR3nt: TGCGCCAGCAGCCAAGCCGGGGGGACCCAGTACTTC
abundance: .; v_gene: TRBV5-6; len: 17; d_gene: .; j_gene: TRBJ2-7; CDR3aa: CASNYRPPNPLYYEQYF; CDR3nt: TGTGCCAGCAACTACCGGCCCCCCAACCCCCTCTACTACGAGCAGTACTTC
abundance: .; v_gene: TRBV4-3; len: 14; d_gene: TRBD2; j_gene: TRBJ2-3; CDR3aa: CASSQLAGTDTQYF; CDR3nt: TGCGCCAGCAGCCAATTAGCGGGAACAGATACGCAGTATTTT
abundance: .; v_gene: TRBV10-3; len: 16; d_gene: .; j_gene: TRBJ2-7; CDR3aa: CAISDPGRGVAWEQYF; CDR3nt: TGTGCCATCAGTGACCCAGGTCGAGGGGTAGCGTGGGAGCAGTACTTC
abundance: .; v_gene: TRBV7-2; len: 14; d_gene: .; j_gene: TRBJ2-1; CDR3aa: CASSFVGSYNEQFF; CDR3nt: TGTGCCAGCAGCTTCGTCGGATCCTACAATGAGCAGTTCTTC
abundance: .; v_gene: TRBV6-1; len: 14; d_gene: .; j_gene: TRBJ2-1; CDR3aa: CASRKGVSVDEQFF; CDR3nt: TGTGCCAGCAGGAAGGGGGTTAGCGTCGATGAGCAGTTCTTC
abundance: few; v_gene: TRBV9; len: 15; d_gene: .; j_gene: TRBJ2-4; CDR3aa: CASSPYGGSGNIQYF; CDR3nt: TGTGCCAGCAGCCCCTATGGTGGATCTGGGAACATTCAGTACTTC
abundance: .; v_gene: TRBV19; len: 14; d_gene: .; j_gene: TRBJ1-2; CDR3aa: CASSTAEGLYGYTF; CDR3nt: TGTGCCAGTAGTACCGCCGAGGGGCTTTATGGCTACACCTTC
abundance: .; v_gene: TRBV7-9; len: 17; d_gene: .; j_gene: TRBJ2-7; CDR3aa: CASSHPVYGTPSYEQYF; CDR3nt: TGTGCCAGCAGCCACCCAGTATACGGGACACCCTCCTACGAGCAGTACTTC
abundance: .; v_gene: TRBV19; len: 16; d_gene: TRBD1; j_gene: TRBJ2-2; CDR3aa: CASSPRDREYPGELFF; CDR3nt: TGTGCCAGTAGTCCCCGAGACAGGGAGTACCCCGGGGAGCTGTTTTTT
abundance: .; v_gene: TRBV10-3; len: 13; d_gene: .; j_gene: TRBJ2-1; CDR3aa: CAIRGGDYNEQFF; CDR3nt: TGTGCCATCCGTGGCGGGGACTACAATGAGCAGTTCTTC
abundance: .; v_gene: TRBV28; len: 14; d_gene: .; j_gene: TRBJ1-1; CDR3aa: CASSLMGQGTEAFF; CDR3nt: TGTGCCAGCAGTTTAATGGGCCAGGGAACTGAAGCTTTCTTT
abundance: .; v_gene: TRBV5-1; len: 15; d_gene: .; j_gene: TRBJ2-7; CDR3aa: CASSLGLLSSYEQYF; CDR3nt: TGCGCCAGCAGCCTTGGACTGCTAAGCTCCTACGAGCAGTACTTC
abundance: .; v_gene: TRBV19; len: 15; d_gene: .; j_gene: TRBJ1-1; CDR3aa: CASSIPTGWNTEAFF; CDR3nt: TGTGCCAGTAGTATACCCACAGGGTGGAACACTGAAGCTTTCTTT
abundance: .; v_gene: TRBV11-2; len: 16; d_gene: .; j_gene: TRBJ1-2; CDR3aa: CASSPGGTVANYGYTF; CDR3nt: TGTGCCAGCAGCCCCGGAGGGACTGTAGCTAACTATGGCTACACCTTC
abundance: .; v_gene: TRBV7-9; len: 15; d_gene: TRBD1; j_gene: TRBJ1-4; CDR3aa: CASSPNRGPNEKLFF; CDR3nt: TGTGCCAGCAGCCCTAACAGGGGTCCTAATGAAAAACTGTTTTTT
abundance: .; v_gene: TRBV5-4; len: 14; d_gene: TRBD1; j_gene: TRBJ2-6; CDR3aa: CASSTGAGANVLTF; CDR3nt: TGTGCCAGCAGCACAGGGGCTGGGGCCAACGTCCTGACTTTC
abundance: .; v_gene: TRBV15; len: 14; d_gene: .; j_gene: TRBJ1-5; CDR3aa: CATSGGGFNQPQHF; CDR3nt: TGTGCCACCAGTGGTGGGGGGTTCAATCAGCCCCAGCATTTT
abundance: .; v_gene: TRBV7-2; len: 14; d_gene: TRBD1; j_gene: TRBJ1-2; CDR3aa: CASSQGGPNYGYTF; CDR3nt: TGTGCCAGCAGCCAGGGGGGACCTAACTATGGCTACACCTTC